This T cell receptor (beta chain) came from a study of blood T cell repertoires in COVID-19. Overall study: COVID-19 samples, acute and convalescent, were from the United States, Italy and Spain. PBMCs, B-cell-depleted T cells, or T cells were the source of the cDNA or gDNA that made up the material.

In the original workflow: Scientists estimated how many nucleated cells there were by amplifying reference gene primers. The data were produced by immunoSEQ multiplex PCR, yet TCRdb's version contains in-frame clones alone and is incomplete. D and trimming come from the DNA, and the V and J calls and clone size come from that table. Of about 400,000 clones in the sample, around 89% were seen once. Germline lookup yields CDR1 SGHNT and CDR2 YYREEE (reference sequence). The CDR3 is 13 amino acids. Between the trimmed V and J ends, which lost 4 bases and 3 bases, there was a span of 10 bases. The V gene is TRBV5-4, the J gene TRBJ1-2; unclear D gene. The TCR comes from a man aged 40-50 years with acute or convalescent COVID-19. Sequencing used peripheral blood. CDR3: CASSPGGDYGYTF. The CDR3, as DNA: TGTGCCAGCAGCCCCGGCGGGGACTATGGCTACACCTTC.